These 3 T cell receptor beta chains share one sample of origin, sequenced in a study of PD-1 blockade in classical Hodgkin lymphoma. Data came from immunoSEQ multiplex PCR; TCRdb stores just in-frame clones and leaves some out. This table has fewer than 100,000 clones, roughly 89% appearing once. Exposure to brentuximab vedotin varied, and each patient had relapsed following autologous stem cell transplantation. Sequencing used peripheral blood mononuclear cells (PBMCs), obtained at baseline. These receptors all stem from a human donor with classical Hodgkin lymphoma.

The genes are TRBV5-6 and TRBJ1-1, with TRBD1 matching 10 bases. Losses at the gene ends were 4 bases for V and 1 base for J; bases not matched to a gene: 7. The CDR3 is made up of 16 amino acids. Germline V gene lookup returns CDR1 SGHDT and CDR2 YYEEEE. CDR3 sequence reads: CASSQGQGSGNTEAFF. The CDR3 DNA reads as TGTGCCAGCAGCCAGGGACAGGGGTCGGGGAACACTGAAGCTTTCTTT.

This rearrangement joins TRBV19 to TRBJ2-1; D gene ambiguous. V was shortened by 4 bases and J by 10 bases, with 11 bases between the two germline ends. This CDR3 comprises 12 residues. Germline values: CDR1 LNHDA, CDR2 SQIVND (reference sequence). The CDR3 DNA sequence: TGTGCCAGTAGTACCTCGGGTGAGGAGCAGTTCTTC. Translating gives CASSTSGEEQFF.

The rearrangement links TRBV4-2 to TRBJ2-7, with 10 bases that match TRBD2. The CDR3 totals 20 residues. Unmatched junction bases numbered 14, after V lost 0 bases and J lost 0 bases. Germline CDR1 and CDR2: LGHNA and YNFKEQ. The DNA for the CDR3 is TGTGCCAGCAGCCAAGAGGGCCAGGATGGAACTAGCGGGATCTCCTACGAGCAGTACTTC. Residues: CASSQEGQDGTSGISYEQYF.